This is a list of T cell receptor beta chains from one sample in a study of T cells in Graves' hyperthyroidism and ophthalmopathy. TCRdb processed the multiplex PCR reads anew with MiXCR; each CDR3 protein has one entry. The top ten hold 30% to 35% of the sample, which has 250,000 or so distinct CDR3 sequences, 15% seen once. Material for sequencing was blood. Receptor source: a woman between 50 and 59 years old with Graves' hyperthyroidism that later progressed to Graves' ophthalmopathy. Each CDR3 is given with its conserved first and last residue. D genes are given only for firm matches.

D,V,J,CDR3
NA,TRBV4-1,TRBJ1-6,CASSQDGQGRRSPLHF
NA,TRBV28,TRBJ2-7,CASRTNRGYEQYF
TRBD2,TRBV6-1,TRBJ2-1,CASVLAGGHAYNEQFF
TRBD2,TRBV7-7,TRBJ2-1,CASSSGLGVYNEQFF
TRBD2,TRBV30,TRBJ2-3,CAWRTSGRVVRTQYF
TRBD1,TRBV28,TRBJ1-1,CASRNRTGRNPMTGDTEAFF
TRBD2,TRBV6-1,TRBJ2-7,CASSRTPGLAYEQYF
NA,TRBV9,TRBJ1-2,CASSPGGGGTGYTF
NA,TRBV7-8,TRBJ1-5,CASSRRTNNQPQHF
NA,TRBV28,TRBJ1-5,CASQGQPNQPQHF
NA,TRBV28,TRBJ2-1,CASSRDRDYNEQFF
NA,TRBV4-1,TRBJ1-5,CASSQDFSQGNQPQHF
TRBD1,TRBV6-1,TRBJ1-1,CASSPYRGANTEAFF
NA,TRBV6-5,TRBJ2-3,CASSSDRSDTQYF
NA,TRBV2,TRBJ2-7,CASIFRGMEREQYF
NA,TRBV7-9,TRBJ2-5,CASSPRRGIQGGQETQYF
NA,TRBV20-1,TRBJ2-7,CSARDPQSGPYEQYF
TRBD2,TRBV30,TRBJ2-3,CAWGSEGLAADTQYF
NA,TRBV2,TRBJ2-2,CASSENTNTGELFF
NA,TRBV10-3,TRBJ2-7,CAISESWSSYEQYF
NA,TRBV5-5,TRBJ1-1,CASSSEGGRWTEAFF
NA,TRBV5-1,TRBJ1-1,CASSLAWNTEAFF
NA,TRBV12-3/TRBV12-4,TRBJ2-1,CASSYETTYNEQFF
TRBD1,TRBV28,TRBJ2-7,CATGTGRSEQYF
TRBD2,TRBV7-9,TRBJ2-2,CASSPRLAGLNTGELFF
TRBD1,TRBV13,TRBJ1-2,CASSLTLDRVKYGYTF
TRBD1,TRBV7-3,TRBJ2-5,CASSQGGFAETQYF
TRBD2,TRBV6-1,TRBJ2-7,CASSFSFLAGGTGYEQYF
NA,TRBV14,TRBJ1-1,CASSQDRGWNTEAFF
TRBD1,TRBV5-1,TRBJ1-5,CASSPGQGNQPQHF
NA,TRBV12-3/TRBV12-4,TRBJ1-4,CASSPQMGEKLFF
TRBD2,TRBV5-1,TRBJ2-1,CASSSLAGIYNEQFF
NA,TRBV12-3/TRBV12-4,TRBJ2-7,CASSLGGALELEEQYF
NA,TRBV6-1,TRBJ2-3,CASSEVVIATDTQYF
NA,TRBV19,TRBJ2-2,CASSNRYTGELFF
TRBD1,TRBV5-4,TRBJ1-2,CASSLGGTAYGYTF
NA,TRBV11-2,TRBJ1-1,CASSISGAEAFF
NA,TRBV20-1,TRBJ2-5,CSASGLDLATQETQYF